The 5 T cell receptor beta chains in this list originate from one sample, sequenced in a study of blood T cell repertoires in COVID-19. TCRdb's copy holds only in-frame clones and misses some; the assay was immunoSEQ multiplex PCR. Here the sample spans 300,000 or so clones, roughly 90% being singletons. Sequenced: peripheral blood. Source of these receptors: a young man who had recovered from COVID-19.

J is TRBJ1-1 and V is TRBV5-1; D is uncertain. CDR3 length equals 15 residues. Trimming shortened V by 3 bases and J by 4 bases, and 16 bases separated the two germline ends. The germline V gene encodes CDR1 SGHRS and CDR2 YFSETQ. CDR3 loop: CASSSSAGGSTEAFF. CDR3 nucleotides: TGCGCCAGCAGCTCCTCGGCAGGAGGGAGCACTGAAGCTTTCTTT.

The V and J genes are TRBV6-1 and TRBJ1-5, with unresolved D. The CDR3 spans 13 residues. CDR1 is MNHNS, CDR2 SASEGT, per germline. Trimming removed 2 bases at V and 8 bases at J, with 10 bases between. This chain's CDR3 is CASSEWSWEPQHF. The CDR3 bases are TGTGCCAGCAGTGAATGGAGCTGGGAGCCCCAGCATTTT.

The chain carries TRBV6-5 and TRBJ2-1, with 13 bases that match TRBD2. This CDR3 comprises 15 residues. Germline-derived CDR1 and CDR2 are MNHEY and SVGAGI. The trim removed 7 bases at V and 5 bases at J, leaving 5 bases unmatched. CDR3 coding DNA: TGTGCCAGCACCCAGGGACTAGCGGGGCACAATGAGCAGTTCTTC. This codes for CASTQGLAGHNEQFF.

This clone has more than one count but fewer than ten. This chain's CDR3 is CASSHWDTFDGELFF. The CDR3 nucleotides read TGTGCCAGCAGCCATTGGGACACATTCGACGGGGAGCTGTTTTTT. The chain joins TRBV16 to TRBJ2-2; tentative D call: TRBD1 (6 bases). Trimming pared 3 bases from V and 7 bases from J, leaving 15 bases between. The CDR3 has 15 amino acids. CDR1 is KGHSY, CDR2 FQNENV, per germline.

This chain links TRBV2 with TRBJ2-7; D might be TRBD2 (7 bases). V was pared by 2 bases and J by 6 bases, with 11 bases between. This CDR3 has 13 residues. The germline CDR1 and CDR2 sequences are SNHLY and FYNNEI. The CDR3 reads CASSERGGVEQYF. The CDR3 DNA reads TGTGCCAGCAGTGAAAGGGGGGGTGTCGAGCAGTACTTC.